These 25 T cell receptor beta chains were sequenced from one sample in a study of metastatic and nonmetastatic thyroid tumors. TCRdb recomputed clones from the PCR reads via MiXCR. The data contain some 23,000 clones, roughly 9.8% of them singletons. Treatment of any kind had been given to no patient before thyroid surgery. The source material was blood. Receptors were obtained from a female donor with papillary thyroid cancer or a benign thyroid nodule (not recorded which). Some clones in this sample may be carry-over from other donors' samples.

This clone was recorded many times. This chain uses TRBV5-1 with TRBJ2-1; TRBD1 might be the D (6 bases). Germline assignment: CDR1 SGHRS and CDR2 YFSETQ. The CDR3 loop spans 15 amino acids. Trimming shortened V by 0 bases and J by 6 bases, and 13 bases separated the two germline ends. The chain's CDR3 is CASSLVGGWSNEQFF. In DNA, the CDR3 is TGCGCCAGCAGCTTGGTAGGGGGATGGAGCAATGAGCAGTTCTTC.

This clone was observed a few times. V and J are TRBV15 and TRBJ1-2; D remains unclear. Germline assignment: CDR1 LNHNV and CDR2 YYDKDF (reference sequence). The CDR3 is 14 residues long. V was trimmed by 0 bases and J by 4 bases, leaving 9 bases between them. The CDR3 here is CATSRDWPSYGYTF. The CDR3 nucleotides read TGTGCCACCAGCAGAGATTGGCCTTCCTATGGCTACACCTTC.

This clone was detected ten times or more. This chain links TRBV4-2 with TRBJ2-1; D is unclear. CDR1 and CDR2 (germline): LGHNA, YNFKEQ. V was shortened by 1 base and J by 7 bases, with 8 bases between the two germline ends. CDR3 length: 13 residues. The CDR3 spells CASSQVGVNEQFF. CDR3 in DNA: TGTGCCAGCAGCCAAGTAGGAGTAAATGAGCAGTTCTTC.

This clone was counted many times. V and J are TRBV9 and TRBJ2-1; 9 bases line up with TRBD2. Germline loops: CDR1 SGDLS, CDR2 YYNGEE. This CDR3 is built from 17 residues. Germline trimming cut 0 bases from V and 3 bases from J; bases unmatched to any gene: 7. The CDR3 DNA reads TGTGCCAGCAGCGTAGAGGTGCGGGAGGGGGGCTACAATGAGCAGTTCTTC. Translating it yields CASSVEVREGGYNEQFF. Using reference TRBV9 and TRBJ2-1 for the parts outside the CDR3, the full variable domain is DSGVTQTPKHLITATGQRVTLRCSPRSGDLSVYWYQQSLDQGLQFLIQYYNGEERAKGNILERFSAQQFPDLHSELNLSSLELGDSALYFCASSVEVREGGYNEQFFGPGTRLTVL.

This clone was found many times. The chain carries TRBV7-6 and TRBJ2-7; D is possibly TRBD2 (6 bases). Trimming left V 5 bases short and J 2 bases short, with 16 bases between. Germline lookup yields CDR1 SGHVS and CDR2 FNYEAQ. The CDR3 consists of 15 residues. This CDR3 is CASSPAAGTPYEQYF. The CDR3 region has the DNA TGTGCCAGCAGCCCTGCGGCGGGGACCCCCTACGAGCAGTACTTC.

This clone was detected many times. The chain links TRBV11-2 to TRBJ1-4, with no clear D. CDR3 length: 20 amino acids. With 0 bases removed from V and 3 bases from J, the gap between germline ends came to 23 bases. Germline values: CDR1 SGHAT, CDR2 FQNNGV. The CDR3 spells CASSLDLTDSPDAANEKLFF. In DNA, the CDR3 is TGTGCCAGCAGCTTAGATTTAACTGACTCCCCCGACGCGGCTAATGAAAAACTGTTTTTT. The whole variable domain, filled in from reference TRBV11-2 and TRBJ1-4, reads EAGVAQSPRYKIIEKRQSVAFWCNPISGHATLYWYQQILGQGPKLLIQFQNNGVVDDSQLPKDRFSAERLKGVDSTLKIQPAKLEDSAVYLCASSLDLTDSPDAANEKLFFGSGTQLSVL.

This clone was recorded many times. The chain has TRBV7-3 and TRBJ2-1, with D perhaps TRBD1 (6 bases). This CDR3 is 15 amino acids long. CDR1 and CDR2 (germline): SGHTA, FQGTGA. Trimming took 5 bases from V and 3 from J, leaving 14 bases between them. The CDR3 loop reads CASSPLMTGYNEQFF. For the CDR3, the DNA is TGTGCCAGCAGCCCTCTCATGACAGGCTACAATGAGCAGTTCTTC. Drawing the rest from reference TRBV7-3 and TRBJ2-1, the complete variable domain is GAGVSQTPSNKVTEKGKYVELRCDPISGHTALYWYRQSLGQGPEFLIYFQGTGAADDSGLPNDRFFAVRPEGSVSTLKIQRTERGDSAVYLCASSPLMTGYNEQFFGPGTRLTVL.

The chain recombines TRBV28 with TRBJ2-7; tentatively, D is TRBD1 (5 bases). This CDR3 is 13 amino acids long. V lost 3 bases and J 4 bases, leaving 10 bases between the germline ends. The germline V gene encodes CDR1 MDHEN and CDR2 SYDVKM. The CDR3 loop is CASSFTGRYEQYF. CDR3 coding DNA: TGTGCCAGCAGTTTTACAGGTCGATACGAGCAGTACTTC.

This clone was seen many times. The chain combines TRBV10-1 with TRBJ2-3; perhaps TRBD2 as D (6 bases). The V end was cut by 8 bases, the J end by 2 bases, with 17 bases between. The CDR3 loop spans 15 amino acids. Germline V lookup: CDR1 WNHNN, CDR2 SYGVQD (reference sequence). The CDR3 DNA follows: TGCGCCAGCTCTGACATTGCGGGGAACACAGATACGCAGTATTTT. It encodes CASSDIAGNTDTQYF.

This clone was picked up many times. This specimen includes other DNA sequences encoding the same CDR3. The chain is built from TRBV7-9 and TRBJ1-1; 7 bases are a match to TRBD1. The CDR3 is 13 residues long. J gave up 4 bases and V 1 base, and 0 bases lay outside the gene matches. Germline CDR1 reads SEHNR; CDR2 reads FQNEAQ (reference sequence). This CDR3 reads CASSLEGATEAFF. CDR3 nucleotide sequence: TGTGCCAGCAGCTTAGAGGGGGCCACTGAAGCTTTCTTT.

A few counts support this clone. A much larger clone is a single base away; this may be a read error. This CDR3 is missing its conserved last phenylalanine or tryptophan, likely due to a read error. CDR3 sequence (DNA): TGCAGTGCTAGTTTTAACCAAGAGACCCAGTACTCC. As protein: CSASFNQETQYS. This chain connects TRBV20-1 to TRBJ2-5; unclear D gene. The CDR3 length is 12 residues. V was clipped by 3 bases and J by 0 bases, with 5 bases between them. CDR1 DFQATT and CDR2 SNEGSKA come from the germline V gene (reference sequence).

As regards this clone: One junction end does not reproduce the germline sequence, and a read error may be involved. The chain has TRBV27 and TRBJ2-7, with D possibly being TRBD1 or TRBD2 (6 bases each). Germline V gene lookup returns CDR1 MNHEY and CDR2 SMNVEV (reference sequence). CDR3 length: 17 residues. CDR3 nucleotide sequence: TGTGCCAGCAGTGTGAGGGGGGTGGACCCTAACTCCTACGGGCAGTACTTC. Encoded protein: CASSVRGVDPNSYGQYF.

This clone is labeled as medium-sized. The rearrangement links TRBV13 to TRBJ2-7, with D possibly TRBD2 on 6 matching bases. V was cut by 4 bases and J by 4 bases, with 11 bases left in between. CDR3 length: 13 residues. CDR1 is PRHDT and CDR2 is FYEKMQ in the germline V gene (reference sequence). CDR3 nucleotides: TGTGCCAGCAGCTCCTCTCGGGGGTACGAGCAGTACTTC. Translating it yields CASSSSRGYEQYF.

A remark on this clone: This sequence may be a read error, since a much larger clone differs from it by one base. The chain joins TRBV25-1 to TRBJ1-2, with a weak D call TRBD1 (6 bases). The germline CDR1 and CDR2 sequences are MGHDK and SYGVNS. The CDR3 extends over 14 amino acids. In DNA form, the CDR3 reads TGTTCCAGCAGTGAATATTCGGGGGCAGGAGGCTGCACCTTC. This gives the protein CSSSEYSGAGGCTF.

In this sample, this clone turned up a few times. The junction departs from germline at one end; a sequencing error may be responsible. The chain has TRBV28 and TRBJ2-2, with a weak D call TRBD2 (5 bases). This CDR3 contains 16 residues. CDR1 and CDR2 from the germline V gene are MDHEN and SYDVKM. The CDR3 loop is CASSPTRGGWTGELFF. The CDR3 bases are TGTGCCAGCAGTCCGACACGGGGTGGGTGGACCGGTGAGCTGTTTTTT.

The chain links TRBV19 to TRBJ1-4; 10 nucleotides agree with TRBD1. The CDR3 runs to 14 residues. Germline V gene lookup returns CDR1 LNHDA and CDR2 SQIVND (reference sequence). The CDR3 region has the DNA TGTGTCACTTACGACGGGACAGGGGATGAAAAACTGTTTTTT. Protein sequence: CVTYDGTGDEKLFF.

This clone was observed many times. The chain has TRBV7-6 and TRBJ2-2; D call uncertain. This CDR3 has 14 amino acids. V was trimmed by 1 base and J by 2 bases, leaving 5 bases between them. Germline V CDR1 and CDR2: SGHVS, FNYEAQ. The CDR3 loop reads CASSLGANTGELFF. The CDR3 bases are TGTGCCAGCAGCTTAGGGGCAAACACCGGGGAGCTGTTTTTT.

The J gene is TRBJ2-1, the V gene TRBV12-3 or TRBV12-4; either TRBD1 or TRBD2 may fit D (5 bases each). The CDR3 has 15 amino acids. V was trimmed by 6 bases and J by 6 bases, leaving 18 bases between them. The CDR3 DNA follows: TGTGCCAGCAGGGCCCCCGGGACCCAGTCCAATGAGCAGTTCTTC. It codes for CASRAPGTQSNEQFF.

A few counts support this clone. The chain uses TRBV28 and TRBJ1-2; D might be TRBD1 (6 bases). Trimming stripped 7 bases from V and 7 bases from J, with 13 bases between. Germline V gene data show CDR1 as MDHEN and CDR2 as SYDVKM. This CDR3 has 12 residues. CDR3 sequence: CASILRGGGYTF. In DNA, the CDR3 is TGTGCCAGCATTCTAAGGGGGGGTGGCTACACCTTC.

The V and J genes are TRBV11-2 and TRBJ2-7; 7 bases agree with TRBD1. Germline V gene sequence: CDR1 SGHAT, CDR2 FQNNGV. This CDR3 has 15 amino acids. Losses at the gene ends were 3 bases for V and 3 bases for J; bases not matched to a gene: 8. The CDR3 DNA reads TGTGCCAGCAGCTTGAGCTTTCAGGGGGACTACGAGCAGTACTTC. It is translated as CASSLSFQGDYEQYF.

In its sample, this clone is medium-sized. The chain couples TRBV28 to TRBJ2-7; 11 bases agree with TRBD1. Germline loops: CDR1 MDHEN, CDR2 SYDVKM. V shed 5 bases, J shed 2 bases, and the junction held 5 bases outside the gene matches. The CDR3 is made up of 15 amino acids. CDR3 region: CASSPPGQGAYEQYF. The CDR3 DNA reads as TGTGCCAGCAGTCCTCCGGGACAGGGGGCCTACGAGCAGTACTTC.

By proportion, this clone is medium-sized. This rearrangement joins TRBV28 to TRBJ2-1; 7 nucleotides align to TRBD2. Germline CDR1 MDHEN, CDR2 SYDVKM. The CDR3 has 16 residues. V was pared by 3 bases and J by 6 bases, with 11 bases of the junction left unmatched. CDR3 loop: CASSFEPERGRNEQFF. The DNA for the CDR3 is TGTGCCAGCAGTTTCGAGCCCGAGCGGGGACGCAATGAGCAGTTCTTC.

This clone was found many times. This chain uses TRBV24-1 with TRBJ2-1, with 8 bases identical to TRBD2. The V gene end was trimmed by 3 bases and the J gene end by 6 bases; junction bases not matched to a gene: 12. The V gene's germline CDR1 is KGHDR and CDR2 SFDVKD. CDR3 length equals 17 residues. CDR3 nucleotide sequence: TGTGCCACCAGTGATCCTACGGGGGGGGGACCCTCCAATGAGCAGTTCTTC. Amino acids: CATSDPTGGGPSNEQFF.

As for this clone: A read error may explain this, as a much larger clone is one base away. V is TRBV9 and J is TRBJ2-7, with no clear D. Germline V gives CDR1 SGDLS, CDR2 YYNGEE. This CDR3 contains 13 residues. CDR3 residues: CASRVAVGYEQYF. The CDR3 DNA sequence: TGTGCCAGCAGAGTAGCCGTCGGCTACGAGCAGTACTTC.

This clone was counted only a few times. The genes are TRBV25-1 and TRBJ2-2, with D perhaps matching TRBD2 (5 bases). V lost 4 bases and J 0 bases, leaving 6 bases between the germline ends. In germline, CDR1 is MGHDK, CDR2 SYGVNS. The CDR3 runs to 14 residues. CDR3 in amino acids: CASSGTPNTGELFF. Here the CDR3 DNA reads TGTGCCAGCAGTGGGACTCCGAACACCGGGGAGCTGTTTTTT. The full variable domain, rest sourced from reference TRBV25-1 and TRBJ2-2, is EADIYQTPRYLVIGTGKKITLECSQTMGHDKMYWYQQDPGMELHLIHYSYGVNSTEKGDLSSESTVSRIRTEHFPLTLESARPSHTSQYLCASSGTPNTGELFFGEGSRLTVL.